This is a list of T cell receptor beta chains from one sample in a study of blood T cell repertoires in COVID-19. The data were produced by immunoSEQ multiplex PCR, yet TCRdb's version contains in-frame clones alone and is incomplete. The sample has roughly 46,000 clones, approximately 90% seen once. Specimen: PBMCs or T cells enriched from blood (not recorded which). The receptors come from a woman in her 50s who had recovered from COVID-19. CDR3s include the opening cysteine and the closing phenylalanine or tryptophan. The D gene is left open where the match is weak. Not all rows give a size; the values are once, few, many and, for expanded clones, a class.

abundance: -; v_gene: TRBV27; d_gene: -; j_gene: TRBJ1-5; CDR3nt: TGTGCCAGCAGTTTACAGGGATCCCAGCCCCAGCATTTT; CDR3aa: CASSLQGSQPQHF
abundance: -; v_gene: TRBV7-9; d_gene: -; j_gene: TRBJ1-2; CDR3nt: TGTGCCAGCAGCCCCCCTGCGGGAGGGGATGGCTACACCTTC; CDR3aa: CASSPPAGGDGYTF
abundance: -; v_gene: TRBV23-1; d_gene: TRBD1; j_gene: TRBJ1-5; CDR3nt: TGCGCCAGCAGTGATAAGACAGGGGGCCGACAGCCCCAGCATTTT; CDR3aa: CASSDKTGGRQPQHF
abundance: -; v_gene: TRBV3-1/TRBV3-2; d_gene: -; j_gene: TRBJ2-7; CDR3nt: TGTGCCAGCAGCCAAGAGGGCAGGTCCTACGAGCAGTACTTC; CDR3aa: CASSQEGRSYEQYF
abundance: -; v_gene: TRBV7-8; d_gene: TRBD1; j_gene: TRBJ1-5; CDR3nt: TGTGCCAGCAGCCTGGGACAGGGAGGGAGAGGCAATCAGCCCCAGCATTTT; CDR3aa: CASSLGQGGRGNQPQHF
abundance: -; v_gene: TRBV7-6; d_gene: -; j_gene: TRBJ1-2; CDR3nt: TGTGCCAGCAGCTTAGAGCGGGGGGCGGGCTACACCTTC; CDR3aa: CASSLERGAGYTF
abundance: -; v_gene: TRBV4-1; d_gene: -; j_gene: TRBJ1-3; CDR3nt: TGCGCCAGCAGCCAAGGTGGAGCACGCTCTGGAAACACCATATATTTT; CDR3aa: CASSQGGARSGNTIYF
abundance: -; v_gene: TRBV19; d_gene: TRBD2; j_gene: TRBJ2-3; CDR3nt: TGTGCCAGTAGTGGAGCGGGACGCTTTCCCTACACAGATACGCAGTATTTT; CDR3aa: CASSGAGRFPYTDTQYF
abundance: -; v_gene: TRBV19; d_gene: -; j_gene: TRBJ2-1; CDR3nt: TGTGCCAGTAGTATGAATAGAAACAATGAGCAGTTCTTC; CDR3aa: CASSMNRNNEQFF
abundance: -; v_gene: TRBV7-2; d_gene: -; j_gene: TRBJ2-7; CDR3nt: TGTGCCAGCAGCCCTACCCAAAGGAGGGACGAGCAGTACTTC; CDR3aa: CASSPTQRRDEQYF
abundance: -; v_gene: TRBV7-2; d_gene: -; j_gene: TRBJ2-5; CDR3nt: TGTGCCAGCAGCTCCCGAGACTTCCAAGAGACCCAGTACTTC; CDR3aa: CASSSRDFQETQYF
abundance: -; v_gene: TRBV6-2/TRBV6-3; d_gene: -; j_gene: TRBJ2-5; CDR3nt: TGTGCCAGCAGTTGGCAGGGCCAAGAGACCCAGTACTTC; CDR3aa: CASSWQGQETQYF
abundance: -; v_gene: TRBV7-2; d_gene: -; j_gene: TRBJ2-2; CDR3nt: TGTGCCAGCAGCTCCGATTGGGGAGGTTGGGAGCTGTTTTTT; CDR3aa: CASSSDWGGWELFF
abundance: -; v_gene: TRBV19; d_gene: -; j_gene: TRBJ1-2; CDR3nt: TGTGCCACCAGGGCGGATGGCTACACCTTC; CDR3aa: CATRADGYTF
abundance: -; v_gene: TRBV27; d_gene: -; j_gene: TRBJ2-1; CDR3nt: TGTGCCAGCAGTCTATATTATTCCGGGACAAGGTACAATGAGCAGTTCTTC; CDR3aa: CASSLYYSGTRYNEQFF
abundance: -; v_gene: TRBV5-6; d_gene: TRBD2; j_gene: TRBJ2-5; CDR3nt: TGTGCCAGCAGCTTGTGGGGGGGAGAGACCCAGTACTTC; CDR3aa: CASSLWGGETQYF
abundance: -; v_gene: TRBV12-2; d_gene: -; j_gene: TRBJ1-5; CDR3nt: TGTGCAAGTCGCTTTTTCCGGGACACCGGGGGGGGCAATCAGCCCCAGCATTTT; CDR3aa: CASRFFRDTGGGNQPQHF
abundance: once; v_gene: TRBV6-1; d_gene: -; j_gene: TRBJ2-7; CDR3nt: TGTGCCACCTCGACGGGGGGCGCGTACACCTACGAGCAGTACTTC; CDR3aa: CATSTGGAYTYEQYF
abundance: -; v_gene: TRBV18; d_gene: -; j_gene: TRBJ2-7; CDR3nt: TGTGCCAGCTCAGCTGTGGAGGCTAGGGAGCAGTACTTC; CDR3aa: CASSAVEAREQYF
abundance: -; v_gene: TRBV7-2; d_gene: TRBD2; j_gene: TRBJ2-5; CDR3nt: TGTGCCAGCAGGCCAGCCACTAGCGGAGAAGAGACCCAGTACTTC; CDR3aa: CASRPATSGEETQYF
abundance: -; v_gene: TRBV28; d_gene: -; j_gene: TRBJ1-6; CDR3nt: TGTGCCAGCAGTTTGGGTTCGAGGGTCAATCCCCTCCACTTT; CDR3aa: CASSLGSRVNPLHF
abundance: few; v_gene: TRBV27; d_gene: -; j_gene: TRBJ2-2; CDR3nt: TGTGCCAGCAGTGTTCAGTGGAACACCGGGGAGCTGTTTTTT; CDR3aa: CASSVQWNTGELFF
abundance: -; v_gene: TRBV7-8; d_gene: -; j_gene: TRBJ1-5; CDR3nt: TGTGCCAGCAGCTTAATGGAGGAGCGACAGCCCCAGCATTTT; CDR3aa: CASSLMEERQPQHF
abundance: -; v_gene: TRBV7-9; d_gene: TRBD2; j_gene: TRBJ2-5; CDR3nt: TGTGCCAGCAGCAAGGGGACTAGCGGGAGTTTTGGGGAGACCCAGTACTTC; CDR3aa: CASSKGTSGSFGETQYF
abundance: -; v_gene: TRBV20-1; d_gene: -; j_gene: TRBJ2-7; CDR3nt: TGCAGTGGCGGCTACGAGCAGTACTTC; CDR3aa: CSGGYEQYF
abundance: -; v_gene: TRBV28; d_gene: TRBD2; j_gene: TRBJ2-7; CDR3nt: TGTGCCAGCACTAGCGGGGGGCCGTCTACGGCTTACGAGCAGTACTTC; CDR3aa: CASTSGGPSTAYEQYF
abundance: -; v_gene: TRBV5-6; d_gene: TRBD2; j_gene: TRBJ2-7; CDR3nt: TGTGCCAGCAGCCTTCTAGGGACTAGCGGGCGGAGTACCTACGAGCAGTACTTC; CDR3aa: CASSLLGTSGRSTYEQYF
abundance: few; v_gene: TRBV11-2; d_gene: TRBD1; j_gene: TRBJ1-6; CDR3nt: TGTGCCAGCAGCATCCGACAGGGGGGATACTCCTATAATTCACCCCTCCACTTT; CDR3aa: CASSIRQGGYSYNSPLHF
abundance: -; v_gene: TRBV7-2; d_gene: -; j_gene: TRBJ2-2; CDR3nt: TGTGCCAGCAGCTCCGGACTAAACACCGGGGAGCTGTTTTTT; CDR3aa: CASSSGLNTGELFF